This TCR beta chain was obtained from a study of T cells after somatic rescue of genetic block. The CDR3 spans 15 residues. Trimming cost V 2 bases and J 6 bases; bases outside gene matches: 4. The germline V gene encodes CDR1 LNHNV and CDR2 YYDKDF (reference sequence). Using immunoSEQ multiplex PCR, the repertoire was profiled, and TCRdb retains in-frame clones only, with some absent. The sample carries 110,000 or so clones, about 89% recorded once. The chain couples TRBV15 to TRBJ1-5, with 10 bases identical to TRBD1. The clonotype was recovered from a woman in her late teens or twenties. The sequenced sample consisted of peripheral blood mononuclear cells (PBMCs). The DNA for the CDR3 is TGTGCCACCAGCAGACGACAGGGGGCGAGTCAGCCCCAGCATTTT. Amino acid sequence: CATSRRQGASQPQHF.